The next 27 T cell receptor beta chains were all read from a single sample in a study of OX40 agonist ivuxolimab in advanced cancers. The protocol was immunoSEQ multiplex PCR, while the TCRdb copy is restricted to in-frame clones and leaves out a portion. The profile covers 100,000 to 150,000 clones, with just under 95% appearing a single time and under 0.85% taken by the ten largest. Sequenced here: CD4+ or CD8+ T cells sorted from blood, sampled in a trial of the OX40 agonist ivuxolimab. These receptors were obtained from an adult with an advanced solid tumor such as melanoma, head and neck, liver or kidney cancer.

The J gene is TRBJ1-1, the V gene TRBV28; unclear D gene. The CDR3 covers 12 residues. V was clipped by 2 bases and J by 1 base, with 2 bases between them. In germline, CDR1 is MDHEN, CDR2 SYDVKM. The CDR3 loop is CASSLGNTEAFF. The CDR3 DNA reads TGTGCCAGCAGTTTAGGGAACACTGAAGCTTTCTTT.

The J gene is TRBJ2-7, the V gene TRBV5-1, with D hard to call. There are 15 residues in the CDR3. The V end was cut by 0 bases, the J end by 0 bases, with 10 bases between. Per germline, CDR1 SGHRS and CDR2 YFSETQ. The chain's CDR3 is CASSLARLGSYEQYF. CDR3 in DNA: TGCGCCAGCAGCTTGGCTCGACTGGGCTCCTACGAGCAGTACTTC.

This chain joins TRBV18 and TRBJ1-2, with D maybe TRBD1 (6 bases). Germline CDR1 KGHSH, CDR2 LQKENI. Trimming removed 5 bases from V and 4 bases from J, with 11 bases in between. This CDR3 is 13 amino acids long. The CDR3 loop is CASSADRSYGYTF. DNA for the CDR3: TGTGCCAGCTCAGCTGACAGGAGCTATGGCTACACCTTC.

CDR3 protein: CASTLTGDGGTEAFF. CDR3 in DNA: TGTGCCAGCACCTTGACAGGGGATGGGGGCACTGAAGCTTTCTTT. The chain carries TRBV6-5 and TRBJ1-1, with TRBD1 matching 8 bases. The CDR3 is made up of 15 amino acids. Germline assignment: CDR1 MNHEY and CDR2 SVGAGI. V lost 7 bases, J lost 4 bases, and 11 bases stayed unmatched.

This chain uses TRBV19 with TRBJ1-5; TRBD1 matches 7 bases. The CDR3 has 15 amino acids. Trimming cost V 5 bases and J 0 bases; bases outside gene matches: 4. Germline loops: CDR1 LNHDA, CDR2 SQIVND (reference sequence). This CDR3 is CASSDYRGSNQPQHF. CDR3 DNA: TGTGCCAGTAGTGATTACAGGGGTAGCAATCAGCCCCAGCATTTT.

The V and J genes are TRBV19 and TRBJ2-7, with 8 bases fitting TRBD2. The CDR3 is 16 amino acids. Germline CDR1 is LNHDA and CDR2 is SQIVND (reference sequence). With V trimmed by 5 bases and J by 2 bases, 11 bases remained unmatched. The CDR3 loop reads CASSPGGAGIPYEQYF. CDR3 DNA: TGTGCCAGTAGTCCCGGGGGGGCAGGGATCCCCTACGAGCAGTACTTC.

This sequence joins TRBV5-6 and TRBJ2-3, with D maybe TRBD1 (6 bases). This CDR3 contains 17 residues. Germline V gene sequence: CDR1 SGHDT, CDR2 YYEEEE. Trimming removed 1 base at V and 2 bases at J, with 17 bases between. CDR3 coding DNA: TGTGCCAGCAGCTTGCGGGTTACAGGGTCCCCCACAGATACGCAGTATTTT. It translates to CASSLRVTGSPTDTQYF. Using reference TRBV5-6 and TRBJ2-3 for the parts outside the CDR3, the full variable domain is DAGVTQSPTHLIKTRGQQVTLRCSPKSGHDTVSWYQQALGQGPQFIFQYYEEEERQRGNFPDRFSGHQFPNYSSELNVNALLLGDSALYLCASSLRVTGSPTDTQYFGPGTRLTVL.

The chain joins TRBV9 to TRBJ2-2; possible D gene TRBD1, 6 bases. V dropped 3 bases and J dropped 3 bases, with 12 bases sitting between them. The CDR3 is 15 residues long. Germline V CDR1 and CDR2: SGDLS, YYNGEE. The CDR3 loop reads CASSALDSYTGELFF. In nucleotides, the CDR3 is TGTGCCAGCAGCGCCTTGGACAGTTACACCGGGGAGCTGTTTTTT.

The chain is built from TRBV11-2 and TRBJ1-2; the D gene is possibly TRBD1 (6 bases). The CDR3 is 15 amino acids. V dropped 0 bases and J dropped 5 bases, with 13 bases sitting between them. Germline CDR1 reads SGHAT; CDR2 reads FQNNGV. CDR3 sequence: CASSLDPGRGYGYTF. In DNA form, the CDR3 reads TGTGCCAGCAGCTTAGATCCGGGGAGGGGGTATGGCTACACCTTC. The variable domain in full, with the rest retrieved from reference TRBV11-2 and TRBJ1-2, is EAGVAQSPRYKIIEKRQSVAFWCNPISGHATLYWYQQILGQGPKLLIQFQNNGVVDDSQLPKDRFSAERLKGVDSTLKIQPAKLEDSAVYLCASSLDPGRGYGYTFGSGTRLTVV.

The V and J genes are TRBV20-1 and TRBJ1-2, with D possibly matching TRBD1 (5 bases). Germline V lookup: CDR1 DFQATT, CDR2 SNEGSKA (reference sequence). V gave up 2 bases and J gave up 12 bases, with 13 bases separating them. This CDR3 contains 11 residues. The DNA for the CDR3 is TGCAGTGCTAGAATGGCGGGGCCAGACACCTTC. This sequence encodes CSARMAGPDTF.

The chain carries TRBV5-1 and TRBJ2-1, with 8 bases matching TRBD1. The CDR3 is 13 amino acids. Trimming removed 2 bases from V and 6 bases from J; junction bases left unmatched: 1. Germline assignment: CDR1 SGHRS and CDR2 YFSETQ. CDR3 sequence (DNA): TGCGCCAGCAGCTTTACAGGGGGCAATGAGCAGTTCTTC. Amino acid sequence: CASSFTGGNEQFF.

This clone showed up just once. The V and J genes are TRBV5-4 and TRBJ2-1; 14 nucleotides align to TRBD2. Germline V gene lookup returns CDR1 SGHNT and CDR2 YYREEE (reference sequence). The CDR3 totals 16 residues. V lost 4 bases to trimming and J lost 9 bases; unmatched junction nucleotides: 9. CDR3 sequence: CASSTQTSGRAGEQFF. As DNA, the CDR3 is TGTGCCAGCAGCACTCAGACTAGCGGGAGGGCAGGTGAGCAGTTCTTC. The full variable domain, with the rest looked up from reference TRBV5-4 and TRBJ2-1, is ETGVTQSPTHLIKTRGQQVTLRCSSQSGHNTVSWYQQALGQGPQFIFQYYREEENGRGNFPPRFSGLQFPNYSSELNVNALELDDSALYLCASSTQTSGRAGEQFFGPGTRLTVL.

This chain uses TRBV27 with TRBJ1-1; 7 bases are shared with TRBD1. With 0 bases clipped from V and 3 bases from J, the junction kept 1 base outside the gene matches. Germline V gene lookup returns CDR1 MNHEY and CDR2 SMNVEV (reference sequence). This CDR3 is built from 14 residues. CDR3 protein: CASSLSTGYTEAFF. As DNA, the CDR3 is TGTGCCAGCAGTTTATCGACAGGGTACACTGAAGCTTTCTTT.

The V call is TRBV11-2, the J call TRBJ2-1; D possibly corresponds to TRBD2 (6 bases). The CDR3 spans 13 residues. Between the trimmed V and J ends, which lost 1 base and 5 bases, there was a span of 6 bases. Germline CDR1 is SGHAT and CDR2 is FQNNGV. CDR3 nucleotide sequence: TGTGCCAGCAGCTTAGGGACTAACAATGAGCAGTTCTTC. Protein sequence: CASSLGTNNEQFF.

The J gene is TRBJ2-2, the V gene TRBV7-3; no clear D gene. V was trimmed by 5 bases and J by 1 base, leaving 8 bases between them. The V gene's germline CDR1 is SGHTA and CDR2 FQGTGA. The CDR3 contains 14 residues. The CDR3 sequence is CASSENWNTGELFF. CDR3 coding DNA: TGTGCCAGCAGCGAGAACTGGAACACCGGGGAGCTGTTTTTT. The full variable domain, in which reference TRBV7-3 and TRBJ2-2 provide the parts outside the CDR3, is GAGVSQTPSNKVTEKGKYVELRCDPISGHTALYWYRQSLGQGPEFLIYFQGTGAADDSGLPNDRFFAVRPEGSVSTLKIQRTERGDSAVYLCASSENWNTGELFFGEGSRLTVL.

This clone was found once. The chain recombines TRBV9 with TRBJ2-5; 9 positions agree with TRBD2. This CDR3 is 17 amino acids long. The V segment lost 2 bases and the J segment 0 bases; nucleotides outside the gene matches: 8. Germline CDR1 reads SGDLS; CDR2 reads YYNGEE. In nucleotides, the CDR3 is TGTGCCAGCAGCGTTGCTGCGACTAGCGGCAACCAAGAGACCCAGTACTTC. Translation gives CASSVAATSGNQETQYF.

CDR3 region: CASSEGTSNQPQHF. The CDR3 DNA follows: TGTGCCAGCAGTGAAGGGACTAGCAATCAGCCCCAGCATTTT. The rearrangement joins TRBV6-1 to TRBJ1-5; D gene unclear. Looked up from germline, CDR1 is MNHNS and CDR2 is SASEGT. The ends were cut back, 1 base at V and 0 bases at J, with 4 bases in the middle. This CDR3 is 14 amino acids long.

As to this clone: Germline is not matched at one junction end, which may reflect a read error. This rearrangement joins TRBV9 to TRBJ1-6; 9 bases are a match to TRBD1. This CDR3 has 16 amino acids. Germline values: CDR1 SGDLS, CDR2 YYNGEE. CDR3 region: CASSSQGASHNSPLHF. In DNA, the CDR3 is TGTGCCAGCAGCTCACAGGGGGCCTCCCATAATTCACCCCTCCACTTT.

This chain connects TRBV5-4 to TRBJ2-2; D remains unclear. CDR1 SGHNT and CDR2 YYREEE come from the germline V gene (reference sequence). Trimming pared 2 bases from V and 6 bases from J, leaving 5 bases between. CDR3 length: 12 amino acids. The CDR3 DNA sequence: TGTGCCAGCAGCTTCTCATCCGGGGAGCTGTTTTTT. Protein: CASSFSSGELFF.

This chain uses TRBV5-1 with TRBJ2-1; maybe TRBD1 (5 bases). The CDR3 extends over 16 amino acids. The germline CDR1 and CDR2 sequences are SGHRS and YFSETQ. V gave up 0 bases and J gave up 7 bases, with 17 bases separating them. The CDR3 DNA is TGCGCCAGCAGCTTGGCCCCACGACAGAACAGTAATGAGCAGTTCTTC. Protein: CASSLAPRQNSNEQFF.

The rearrangement uses TRBV7-2 and TRBJ2-5; D is uncertain. Between the trimmed V and J ends, which lost 8 bases and 2 bases, there was a span of 9 bases. The CDR3 contains 12 residues. Germline V gene sequence: CDR1 SGHTA, CDR2 FQGNSA. In DNA form, the CDR3 reads TGTGCCAGCGCCCTTTCTCAAGAGACCCAGTACTTC. Its translation is CASALSQETQYF.

This clone has just one count. V usage is TRBV6-6 and J usage is TRBJ2-7, with a weak D call TRBD2 (6 bases). The CDR3 runs to 14 residues. CDR1 and CDR2 from the germline V gene are MNHNY and SVGAGI (reference sequence). The V end was cut by 3 bases, the J end by 5 bases, with 14 bases between. Written as DNA, the CDR3 is TGTGCCAGCAGTTATCGGGGGTCGGTGAACGAGCAGTACTTC. It encodes CASSYRGSVNEQYF.

The chain carries TRBV5-1 and TRBJ2-3, with D possibly matching TRBD1 (6 bases). Per germline, CDR1 SGHRS and CDR2 YFSETQ. Trimming took 4 bases from V and 3 from J, leaving 15 bases between them. CDR3 length equals 15 residues. The CDR3 region has the DNA TGCGCCAGCAGCCTCGGACAGCTCATAACAGATACGCAGTATTTT. It translates to CASSLGQLITDTQYF.

The rearrangement uses TRBV5-1 and TRBJ2-6, with D uncertain. Trimming removed 1 base at V and 0 bases at J, with 8 bases between. The length of the CDR3 is 16 residues. Germline CDR1 reads SGHRS; CDR2 reads YFSETQ. CDR3 nucleotides: TGCGCCAGCAGCTTGAGTAGTGCCTCTGGGGCCAACGTCCTGACTTTC. Its translation is CASSLSSASGANVLTF.

With respect to this clone: Compared with germline, one end of the junction differs, possibly owing to a read error. J is TRBJ2-7 and V is TRBV4-3; D remains ambiguous. The germline V gene encodes CDR1 LGHNA and CDR2 YSLEER. The CDR3 is made up of 9 amino acids. CDR3 loop: CASSQKAPF. The CDR3, as DNA: TGCGCCAGCAGCCAGAAGGCCCCCTTC.

This clone showed up just once. The rearrangement uses TRBV30 and TRBJ2-7; 7 bases match TRBD2. Germline V CDR1 and CDR2: GTSNPN, SVGIG (reference sequence). V dropped 0 bases and J dropped 6; count of bases not matched to a gene: 8. The CDR3 is 14 amino acids. CDR3 DNA: TGTGCCTGGAGTGTGGGGGGAGGGGTCGGCGAGCAGTACTTC. It is translated as CAWSVGGGVGEQYF. Full variable domain (outside the CDR3, taken from reference TRBV30 and TRBJ2-7): SQTIHQWPATLVQPVGSPLSLECTVEGTSNPNLYWYRQAAGRGLQLLFYSVGIGQISSEVPQNLSASRPQDRQFILSSKKLLLSDSGFYLCAWSVGGGVGEQYFGPGTRLTVT.

V gene TRBV6-1 combines with J gene TRBJ1-5; 7 bases are shared with TRBD1. Trimming took 4 bases from V and 4 from J; bases not matched to a gene: 10. The CDR3 runs to 16 residues. Looked up from germline, CDR1 is MNHNS and CDR2 is SASEGT. The CDR3 sequence: CASSVTGEGGNQPQHF. The CDR3 coding sequence is TGTGCCAGCAGTGTAACAGGGGAAGGGGGGAATCAGCCCCAGCATTTT.